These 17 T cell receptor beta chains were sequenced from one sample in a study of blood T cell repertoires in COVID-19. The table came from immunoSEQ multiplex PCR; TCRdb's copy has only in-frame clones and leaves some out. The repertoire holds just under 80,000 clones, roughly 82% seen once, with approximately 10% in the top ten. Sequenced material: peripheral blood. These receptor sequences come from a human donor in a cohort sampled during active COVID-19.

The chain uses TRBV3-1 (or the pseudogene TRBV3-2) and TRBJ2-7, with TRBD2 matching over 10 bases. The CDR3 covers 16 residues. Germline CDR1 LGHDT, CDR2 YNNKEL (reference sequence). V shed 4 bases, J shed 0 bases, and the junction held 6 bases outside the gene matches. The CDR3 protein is CASSRTSGPSSYEQYF. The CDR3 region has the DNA TGTGCCAGCAGCCGGACTAGCGGTCCGAGCTCCTACGAGCAGTACTTC.

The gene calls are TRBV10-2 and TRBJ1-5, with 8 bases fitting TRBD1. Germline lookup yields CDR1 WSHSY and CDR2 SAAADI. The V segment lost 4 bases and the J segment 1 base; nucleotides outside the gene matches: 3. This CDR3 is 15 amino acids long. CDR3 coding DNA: TGCGCCAGCAGTGCCAGGACAGGGAGCAATCAGCCCCAGCATTTT. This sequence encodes CASSARTGSNQPQHF.

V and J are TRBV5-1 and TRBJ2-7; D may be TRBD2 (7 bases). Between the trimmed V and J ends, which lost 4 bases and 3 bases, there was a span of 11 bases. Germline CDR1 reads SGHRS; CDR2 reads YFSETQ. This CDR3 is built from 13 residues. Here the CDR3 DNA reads TGCGCCAGCAGCGGGGGGGCCAACTACGAGCAGTACTTC. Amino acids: CASSGGANYEQYF.

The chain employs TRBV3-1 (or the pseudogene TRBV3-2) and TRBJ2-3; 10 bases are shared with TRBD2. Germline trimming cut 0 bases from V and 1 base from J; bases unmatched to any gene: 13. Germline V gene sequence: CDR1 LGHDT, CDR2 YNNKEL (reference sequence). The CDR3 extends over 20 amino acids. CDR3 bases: TGTGCCAGCAGCCAAGATGGCAGTAGCGGGGGGCGAAGGGGCACAGATACGCAGTATTTT. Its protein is CASSQDGSSGGRRGTDTQYF.

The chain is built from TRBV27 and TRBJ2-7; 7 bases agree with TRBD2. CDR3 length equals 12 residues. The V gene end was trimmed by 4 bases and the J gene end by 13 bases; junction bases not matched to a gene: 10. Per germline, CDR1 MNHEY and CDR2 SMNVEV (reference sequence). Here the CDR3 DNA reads TGTGCCAGCAGTTCCGCGGTGGGAGGGGCATACTTC. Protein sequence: CASSSAVGGAYF.

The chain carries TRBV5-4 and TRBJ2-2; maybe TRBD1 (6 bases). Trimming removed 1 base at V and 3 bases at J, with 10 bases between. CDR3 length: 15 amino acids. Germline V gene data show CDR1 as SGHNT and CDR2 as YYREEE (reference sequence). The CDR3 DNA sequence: TGTGCCAGCAGCTTGTACAGGGAGTACACCGGGGAGCTGTTTTTT. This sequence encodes CASSLYREYTGELFF.

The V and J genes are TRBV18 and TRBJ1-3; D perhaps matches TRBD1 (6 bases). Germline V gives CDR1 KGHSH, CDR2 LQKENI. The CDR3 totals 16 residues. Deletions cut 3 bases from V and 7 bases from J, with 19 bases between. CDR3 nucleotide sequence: TGTGCCAGCTCACCTGTATTTCTGACAGGATTGAACACCATATATTTT. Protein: CASSPVFLTGLNTIYF. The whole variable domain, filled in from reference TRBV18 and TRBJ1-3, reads NAGVMQNPRHLVRRRGQEARLRCSPMKGHSHVYWYRQLPEEGLKFMVYLQKENIIDESGMPKERFSAEFPKEGPSILRIQQVVRGDSAAYFCASSPVFLTGLNTIYFGEGSWLTVV.

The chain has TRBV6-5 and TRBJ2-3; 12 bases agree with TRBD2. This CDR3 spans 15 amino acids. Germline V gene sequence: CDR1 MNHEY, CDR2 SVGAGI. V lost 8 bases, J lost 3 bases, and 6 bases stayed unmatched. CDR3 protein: CASYLAGGPTDTQYF. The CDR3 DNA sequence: TGTGCCAGCTATCTAGCGGGGGGGCCTACAGATACGCAGTATTTT.

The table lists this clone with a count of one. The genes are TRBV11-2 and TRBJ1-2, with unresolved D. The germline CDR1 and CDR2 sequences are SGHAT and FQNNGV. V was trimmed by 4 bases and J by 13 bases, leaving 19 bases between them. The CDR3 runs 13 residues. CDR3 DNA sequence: TGTGCCAGCAGCTCCCCTGGGTCGGGAAATCTCACCTTC. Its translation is CASSSPGSGNLTF.

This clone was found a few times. The CDR3 spells CASTGDLEAFF. Written as DNA, the CDR3 is TGTGCCAGCACAGGGGACCTTGAAGCTTTCTTT. The chain joins TRBV2 to TRBJ1-1; D may be TRBD1 (6 bases). CDR3 size: 11 residues. Per germline, CDR1 SNHLY and CDR2 FYNNEI. V lost 7 bases and J 7 bases, leaving 10 bases between the germline ends.

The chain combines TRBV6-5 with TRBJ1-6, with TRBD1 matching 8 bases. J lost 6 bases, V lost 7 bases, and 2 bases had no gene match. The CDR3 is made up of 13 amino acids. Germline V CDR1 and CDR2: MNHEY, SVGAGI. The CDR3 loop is CASKTGVNSPLHF. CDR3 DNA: TGTGCCAGCAAGACAGGGGTTAATTCACCCCTCCACTTT.

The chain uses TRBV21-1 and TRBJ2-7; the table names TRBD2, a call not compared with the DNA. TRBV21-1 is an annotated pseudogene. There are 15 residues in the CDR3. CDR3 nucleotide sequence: TGTGCCAGCAGCAAACTAGCGGGGTTTTTATCCGAGCAGTACTTC. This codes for CASSKLAGFLSEQYF.

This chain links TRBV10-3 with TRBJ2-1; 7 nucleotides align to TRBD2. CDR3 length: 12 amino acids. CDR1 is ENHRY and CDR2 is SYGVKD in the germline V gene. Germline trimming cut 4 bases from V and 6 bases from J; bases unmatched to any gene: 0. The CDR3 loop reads CAISASGNEQFF. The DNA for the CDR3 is TGTGCCATCAGTGCTAGCGGCAATGAGCAGTTCTTC.

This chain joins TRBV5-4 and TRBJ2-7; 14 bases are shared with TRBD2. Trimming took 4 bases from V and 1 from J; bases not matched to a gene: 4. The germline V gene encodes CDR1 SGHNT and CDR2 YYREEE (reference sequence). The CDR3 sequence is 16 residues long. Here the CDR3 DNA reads TGTGCCAGCAGCCCAGGGACTAGCGGGGGTTCCTACGAGCAGTACTTC. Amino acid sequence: CASSPGTSGGSYEQYF.

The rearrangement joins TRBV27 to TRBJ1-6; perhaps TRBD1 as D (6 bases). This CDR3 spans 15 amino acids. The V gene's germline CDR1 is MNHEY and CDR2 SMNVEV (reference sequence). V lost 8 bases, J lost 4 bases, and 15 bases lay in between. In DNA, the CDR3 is TGTGCCAGCGCCTCTCCTGGACAGTATAATTCACCCCTCCACTTT. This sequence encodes CASASPGQYNSPLHF.

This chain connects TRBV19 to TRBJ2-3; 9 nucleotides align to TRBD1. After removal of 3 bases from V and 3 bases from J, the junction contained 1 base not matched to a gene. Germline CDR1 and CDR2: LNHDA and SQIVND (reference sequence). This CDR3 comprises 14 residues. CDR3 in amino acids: CASSMGQGTDTQYF. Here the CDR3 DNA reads TGTGCCAGTAGTATGGGACAGGGAACAGATACGCAGTATTTT.

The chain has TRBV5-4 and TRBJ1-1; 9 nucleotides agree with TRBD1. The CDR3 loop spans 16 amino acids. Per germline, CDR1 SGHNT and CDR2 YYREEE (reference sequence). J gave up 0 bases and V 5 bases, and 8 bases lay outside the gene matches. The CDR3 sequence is CASSAGQGTMNTEAFF. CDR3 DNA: TGTGCCAGCAGTGCAGGACAGGGGACGATGAACACTGAAGCTTTCTTT.